The rows below give T cell receptor beta chains drawn from one sample of a study of blood T cell repertoires in COVID-19. The data were produced by immunoSEQ multiplex PCR, yet TCRdb's version contains in-frame clones alone and is incomplete. The repertoire holds roughly 350,000 clones, with more than 85% as singletons. The sequenced material came from PBMCs or T cells enriched from blood (not recorded which). The receptors here all came from a woman between 25 and 40 years old who had recovered from COVID-19. CDR3s include the opening cysteine and the closing phenylalanine or tryptophan.

j_call v_call cdr3_aa
TRBJ2-1 TRBV4-1 CASSQDAGLAMNEQFF
TRBJ2-2 TRBV19 CASSIRLAVETGELFF
TRBJ2-3 TRBV3-1/TRBV3-2 CASSQSGRLTDTQYF
TRBJ2-7 TRBV28 CASSTTGPYEQYF
TRBJ1-6 TRBV27 CASSYQGAVDNSPLHF
TRBJ2-5 TRBV2 CASSQDRYQETQYF
TRBJ2-3 TRBV4-3 CASSQTLTSGVSTDTQYF
TRBJ2-3 TRBV9 CASSVVTKGGVQYF
TRBJ2-7 TRBV5-8 CASRYYEQYF
TRBJ2-1 TRBV24-1 CATSVRGSPSEQFF
TRBJ1-2 TRBV9 CASSPKTGGYGYTF
TRBJ2-7 TRBV29-1 CSVRQGSYEQYF
TRBJ2-2 TRBV4-1 CASSPGGSGGAFGELFF
TRBJ2-5 TRBV12-3/TRBV12-4 CASSRGGVETQYF
TRBJ2-3 TRBV4-1 CASSQGGGPFPDTQYF
TRBJ1-2 TRBV5-6 CASSSTSGLRGYTF
TRBJ2-1 TRBV6-1 CASSEYGLAGANEQFF
TRBJ2-2 TRBV5-4 CASRKREGLNGELFF
TRBJ2-1 TRBV7-2 CASSPQRGNNEQFF
TRBJ2-3 TRBV3-1/TRBV3-2 CASSHQGTDTQYF
TRBJ2-4 TRBV9 CASSPFQSEVQYF
TRBJ1-2 TRBV28 CASSPLGAGSSYTF
TRBJ2-2 TRBV24-1 CATSAPSEELFF
TRBJ1-4 TRBV7-9 CASRWDRVNEKLFF
TRBJ1-1 TRBV9 CASSAQAGGSAEAFF
TRBJ1-4 TRBV7-8 CASSSSGTGGGNEKLFF
TRBJ1-3 TRBV19 CASSIGQYSGNTIYF
TRBJ2-7 TRBV28 CASSLKFWGGPETYEQYF
TRBJ2-4 TRBV28 CASRQNGGRKENIQYF
TRBJ2-5 TRBV6-5 CASSLDRSQETQYF
TRBJ2-7 TRBV7-2 CASSLGSTYEQYF
TRBJ2-7 TRBV5-1 CASSINRGSGYEQYF
TRBJ2-1 TRBV5-1 CASSLVSHNEQFF
TRBJ1-4 TRBV6-5 CASSYSPATNEKLFF
TRBJ1-1 TRBV12-3/TRBV12-4 CASRLGTGEAFF